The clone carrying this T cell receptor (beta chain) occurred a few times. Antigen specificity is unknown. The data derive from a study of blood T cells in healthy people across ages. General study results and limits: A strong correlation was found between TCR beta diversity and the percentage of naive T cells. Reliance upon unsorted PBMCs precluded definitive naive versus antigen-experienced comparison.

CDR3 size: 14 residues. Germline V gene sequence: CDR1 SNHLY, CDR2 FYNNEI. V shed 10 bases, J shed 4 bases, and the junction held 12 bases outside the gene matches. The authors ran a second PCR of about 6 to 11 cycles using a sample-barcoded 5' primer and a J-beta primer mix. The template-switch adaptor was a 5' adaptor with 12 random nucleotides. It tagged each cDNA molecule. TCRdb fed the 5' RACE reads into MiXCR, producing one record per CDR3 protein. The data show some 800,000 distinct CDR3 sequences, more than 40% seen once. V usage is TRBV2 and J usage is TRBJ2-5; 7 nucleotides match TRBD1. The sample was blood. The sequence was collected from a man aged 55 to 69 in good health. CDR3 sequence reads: CATTTRAGGETQYF. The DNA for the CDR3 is TGTGCCACCACAACCCGGGCAGGGGGAGAGACCCAGTACTTC.